This T cell receptor beta chain is drawn from a study of beta chain features in type 1 diabetes. Whole-study results and caveats: An over-representation of cells with high TCR expression could result from cDNA sequencing. A pattern of fewer insertions and more deletions at VDJ junctions was seen in type 1 diabetes patients. Among all four CD4+ subsets, Type 1 diabetes patients had TCRB CDR3s that were moderately but significantly shorter. Resolution of whether HLA type affects TCRB rearrangement was not achieved here.

Central memory, naive, regulatory and stem cell-like memory CD4+ cells were sorted by CD45RO/CCR7/CD25/CD127/CD95/CD27. Every isolated RNA sample was fully reverse transcribed, so sequencing captured expressed TCRB transcripts. Assay used: immunoSEQ multiplex PCR; TCRdb lists only in-frame clones, some missing. The top ten clones hold 0.015% of a sample with a few hundred thousand clones, about 14% of them seen once. This clone has only a few counts. Its antigen is not identified. The CDR3 contains 13 residues. Germline CDR1 SGHTA, CDR2 FQGNSA. V shed 5 bases and J 5 bases; nucleotides not matched to a gene: 2.

This receptor was taken from a woman in her late teens or twenties with type 1 diabetes. Material for sequencing was naive CD4+ T cells from blood. V and J are TRBV7-2 and TRBJ2-2; TRBD1 aligns across 7 bases. The CDR3 sequence is CASSRQGTGELFF. The CDR3, as DNA: TGTGCCAGCAGCAGACAGGGAACCGGGGAGCTGTTTTTT.